The clone carrying this TCR beta chain has ten or more counts. As yet, its antigen is unknown. This entry comes from a study of metastatic and nonmetastatic thyroid tumors. Study details: Comparative analysis of repertoires was undertaken across blood and tumor or nodule tissue obtained from malignant and benign thyroid patients. Regarding the study as a whole: Reportedly, malignant thyroid tumors had significantly higher TCR beta diversity than benign nodules, in blood and tumor.

Before thyroid surgery, none of the patients had received any treatment. Original analysis: The study built a papillary thyroid cancer distant-metastasis classifier from CDR3 differences across clinicopathological groups. Through MiXCR, TCRdb re-clonotyped the PCR reads. TCRdb's processing, not the study's, gives the V and J calls here. The sample shows 40,000 to 45,000 clones, approximately 15% of them seen only once. The sequenced sample consisted of blood. The TCR sequence derives from a female donor with papillary thyroid cancer or a benign thyroid nodule (not recorded which). Some clones in this sample may be carry-over from other donors' samples.

In DNA, the CDR3 is TGTGCCAGTAGTATCGGGACATCCAATCAGCCCCAGCATTTT. This encodes CASSIGTSNQPQHF. The chain carries TRBV19 and TRBJ1-5; D perhaps matches TRBD1 (6 bases). The V end was cut by 3 bases, the J end by 3 bases, with 9 bases between. The CDR3 sequence is 14 residues long. CDR1 is LNHDA, CDR2 SQIVND, per germline (reference sequence).